This is a list of T cell receptor beta chains from one sample in a study of blood T cell repertoires in COVID-19. The protocol was immunoSEQ multiplex PCR, while the TCRdb copy is restricted to in-frame clones and leaves out a portion. Counted here are some 330,000 clones, over 80% occurring once; the ten biggest clones make up 5%. The sample taken for sequencing was PBMCs or T cells enriched from blood (not recorded which). All receptors come from a man aged 25 to 40 who had recovered from COVID-19. Each CDR3 is given without its conserved first and last residue.

v_call: TRBV5-6
j_call: TRBJ2-5
cdr3_aa: ASSSLEGGPLETQY

v_call: TRBV28
j_call: TRBJ2-7
cdr3_aa: ASSPDSREQY

v_call: TRBV14
j_call: TRBJ2-4
cdr3_aa: ASSLKRVAKNIQY

v_call: TRBV7-2
j_call: TRBJ1-4
cdr3_aa: ASSEQGGKKGKLF

v_call: TRBV5-1
j_call: TRBJ1-1
cdr3_aa: ASSEDTEAF

v_call: TRBV10-3
j_call: TRBJ2-1
cdr3_aa: AISDWPGEGF

v_call: TRBV18
j_call: TRBJ2-6
cdr3_aa: ASSPATVNSGANVLT

v_call: TRBV2
j_call: TRBJ1-6
cdr3_aa: ASLRGAGGKVNNSPLH

v_call: TRBV28
j_call: TRBJ1-3
cdr3_aa: ATRRDPNSGNTIY

v_call: TRBV5-6
j_call: TRBJ1-2
cdr3_aa: ASSAGQGMPNYGYT

v_call: TRBV2
j_call: TRBJ1-1
cdr3_aa: ASSVRGWDTEAF

v_call: TRBV27
j_call: TRBJ2-5
cdr3_aa: ASTFQETQY

v_call: TRBV5-1
j_call: TRBJ2-3
cdr3_aa: ASSFGASGATQY

v_call: TRBV5-4
j_call: TRBJ1-1
cdr3_aa: ASSLEGLTAF

v_call: TRBV24-1
j_call: TRBJ2-5
cdr3_aa: ATSDLGPSQETQY